Below, 23 T cell receptor beta chains from the same sample are listed, as sequenced in a study of cytomegalovirus exposure and HLA in healthy donors. PCR was performed using 60 Vbeta and 13 Jbeta primers. The assay was immunoSEQ multiplex PCR, and TCRdb's table has in-frame clones only and misses some. The data contain roughly 200,000 clones, roughly four fifths of them seen just once; the ten biggest clones take up around 0.57%. Sequencing was performed on PBMCs. The receptor set was obtained from a woman aged 40-49 years in good health and CMV-seronegative.

This chain joins TRBV7-8 and TRBJ1-2; 8 bases match TRBD1. V lost 3 bases, J lost 7 bases, and 4 bases stayed unmatched. The CDR3 consists of 13 residues. Germline CDR1 SGHVS, CDR2 FQNEAQ. CDR3 region: CASSLGQAVGYTF. The DNA of the CDR3 is TGTGCCAGCAGCTTGGGACAGGCTGTTGGCTACACCTTC.

The chain joins TRBV9 to TRBJ2-7; 9 nucleotides align to TRBD2. This CDR3 region has 13 residues. The ends lost 7 bases at V and 4 bases at J; junction bases unmatched: 6. Germline V gene lookup returns CDR1 SGDLS and CDR2 YYNGEE. The CDR3, as DNA: TGTGCCAGCGGAGGGGGACTAGCTTACGAGCAGTACTTC. Protein product: CASGGGLAYEQYF. Full variable domain (remainder filled in from reference TRBV9 and TRBJ2-7): DSGVTQTPKHLITATGQRVTLRCSPRSGDLSVYWYQQSLDQGLQFLIQYYNGEERAKGNILERFSAQQFPDLHSELNLSSLELGDSALYFCASGGGLAYEQYFGPGTRLTVT.

The chain couples TRBV10-3 to TRBJ2-7; maybe TRBD1 (6 bases). This CDR3 spans 13 amino acids. With 6 bases removed from V and 2 bases from J, the gap between germline ends came to 11 bases. Germline CDR1 and CDR2: ENHRY and SYGVKD. The CDR3 is CAISPGQPYEQYF. Written as DNA, the CDR3 is TGTGCCATCAGCCCAGGACAGCCCTACGAGCAGTACTTC.

The chain uses TRBV11-3 and TRBJ2-7; D is perhaps TRBD2 (5 bases). Trimming cost V 5 bases and J 2 bases, with 7 bases left between them. Looked up from germline, CDR1 is SGHNT and CDR2 is YENEEA. This CDR3 comprises 12 residues. Here the CDR3 reads CASSLEAYEQYF. In DNA form, the CDR3 reads TGTGCCAGCAGCCTGGAGGCCTACGAGCAGTACTTC.

The J gene is TRBJ1-1, the V gene TRBV19, with D unclear. CDR1 is LNHDA, CDR2 SQIVND, per germline (reference sequence). The CDR3 has 14 residues. V was shortened by 1 base and J by 3 bases, with 9 bases between the two germline ends. CDR3 bases: TGTGCCAGTAGTATAGTATCGGTCTACACTGAAGCTTTCTTT. It yields the protein CASSIVSVYTEAFF.

The gene calls are TRBV5-1 and TRBJ1-6; D not resolved. The V gene lost 0 bases and the J gene lost 5 bases, with 12 bases spanning the gap. This CDR3 region has 16 residues. Germline loops: CDR1 SGHRS, CDR2 YFSETQ. CDR3 in DNA: TGCGCCAGCAGCTTGGTTCCAATGGGAGATAATTCACCCCTCCACTTT. Protein product: CASSLVPMGDNSPLHF.

The chain joins TRBV28 to TRBJ2-7, with a possible D match to TRBD1 (6 bases). With 10 bases removed from V and 3 bases from J, the gap between germline ends came to 25 bases. Germline V gene data show CDR1 as MDHEN and CDR2 as SYDVKM. The CDR3 sequence is 16 residues long. CDR3 in DNA: TGTGCCACCTACGCACAGGGTCGGTTCGCTCTCTACGAGCAGTACTTC. This sequence encodes CATYAQGRFALYEQYF.

The chain recombines TRBV19 with TRBJ1-2, with 9 nucleotides matching TRBD1. The V segment lost 8 bases and the J segment 8 bases; nucleotides outside the gene matches: 9. Germline loops: CDR1 LNHDA, CDR2 SQIVND (reference sequence). This CDR3 region has 13 residues. This CDR3 is CASAGQGLGGYTF. The CDR3, as DNA: TGTGCCAGTGCTGGACAGGGGCTTGGAGGCTACACCTTC.

V is TRBV5-6 and J is TRBJ2-3; TRBD1 agrees at 7 bases. The germline CDR1 and CDR2 sequences are SGHDT and YYEEEE. This CDR3 spans 14 amino acids. Trimming removed 4 bases from V and 2 bases from J; junction bases left unmatched: 4. Here the CDR3 DNA reads TGTGCCAGCAGCAGGGGGCTCGACACAGATACGCAGTATTTT. Protein: CASSRGLDTDTQYF. The full variable domain, in which reference TRBV5-6 and TRBJ2-3 provide the parts outside the CDR3, is DAGVTQSPTHLIKTRGQQVTLRCSPKSGHDTVSWYQQALGQGPQFIFQYYEEEERQRGNFPDRFSGHQFPNYSSELNVNALLLGDSALYLCASSRGLDTDTQYFGPGTRLTVL.

CDR3 DNA: TGTGCCAGCAGCTTGTTAAGGCTCGCACTACAAGAGACCCAGTACTTC. It translates to CASSLLRLALQETQYF. This chain uses TRBV5-4 with TRBJ2-5; D unclear. The V and J ends lost 1 base and 2 bases respectively, with 15 bases between them. The CDR3 consists of 16 residues. Germline CDR1 is SGHNT and CDR2 is YYREEE (reference sequence).

The chain joins TRBV6-5 to TRBJ1-6; 7 bases map to TRBD1. The CDR3 contains 15 residues. The junction had 10 bases not matched to a gene; V was cut back by 5 bases and J by 9 bases. Per germline, CDR1 MNHEY and CDR2 SVGAGI. This CDR3 reads CASSPLRGSISPLHF. CDR3 in DNA: TGTGCCAGCAGTCCTCTCAGGGGGAGTATTTCACCCCTCCACTTT.

This chain joins TRBV6-5 and TRBJ2-1; D remains ambiguous. CDR3 length: 14 amino acids. V was pared by 0 bases and J by 2 bases, with 5 bases between. Per germline, CDR1 MNHEY and CDR2 SVGAGI. CDR3 in amino acids: CASSYSHPYNEQFF. CDR3 DNA sequence: TGTGCCAGCAGTTACTCACACCCCTACAATGAGCAGTTCTTC.

The chain is built from TRBV6-5 and TRBJ1-1; D call uncertain. The CDR3 is 12 amino acids. The V end was cut by 0 bases, the J end by 12 bases, with 11 bases between. From germline, CDR1 is MNHEY and CDR2 SVGAGI. For the CDR3, the DNA is TGTGCCAGCAGTTACTCGCGGGTTTTAACTTTCTTT. It translates to CASSYSRVLTFF.

Regarding this clone: At one end, the junction sequence differs from germline, possibly due to a read error. The V and J genes are TRBV7-9 and TRBJ1-1, with D perhaps matching TRBD1 (6 bases). Germline V CDR1 and CDR2: SEHNR, FQNEAQ (reference sequence). The CDR3 length is 15 residues. In DNA, the CDR3 is TGTTCCAGCAGCTCCCTGGACAGACGGAACACTGAAGCTTTCTTT. This gives the protein CSSSSLDRRNTEAFF.

This clone has a single count. Additional DNA sequences in this sample encode the identical CDR3. The chain has TRBV7-3 and TRBJ2-5; 9 bases agree with TRBD2. J gave up 2 bases and V 3 bases, and 4 bases lay outside the gene matches. In germline, CDR1 is SGHTA, CDR2 FQGTGA. CDR3 length: 15 amino acids. The CDR3: CASSLGGGAQETQYF. CDR3 nucleotides: TGTGCCAGCAGCTTGGGCGGGGGGGCTCAAGAGACCCAGTACTTC.

The CDR3 spells CASSLYGGGELYEQYF. The CDR3 DNA reads as TGTGCCAGCAGCTTATATGGCGGGGGGGAACTCTACGAGCAGTACTTC. This chain connects TRBV7-2 to TRBJ2-7; 9 nucleotides line up with TRBD2. J gave up 3 bases and V 2 bases, and 8 bases lay outside the gene matches. This CDR3 spans 16 amino acids. CDR1 and CDR2 from the germline V gene are SGHTA and FQGNSA.

The genes are TRBV6-5 and TRBJ2-1, with TRBD1 matching over 10 bases. The V gene's germline CDR1 is MNHEY and CDR2 SVGAGI. V was clipped by 9 bases and J by 8 bases; unmatched bases: 7. The CDR3 is 13 amino acids. In DNA, the CDR3 is TGTGCCAGTCGGGACAGGGGACGGGATGAGCAGTTCTTC. It codes for CASRDRGRDEQFF.

The DNA for the CDR3 is TGTGCCAGCAGTATGAACAGAGATAATGAAAAACTGTTTTTT. Amino acid sequence: CASSMNRDNEKLFF. J is TRBJ1-4 and V is TRBV6-6; no reliable D call. Germline CDR1 and CDR2: MNHNY and SVGAGI (reference sequence). The CDR3 sequence is 14 residues long. Trimming took off 5 bases at V and 4 bases at J, with 11 bases between the two ends.

The gene calls are TRBV27 and TRBJ2-5, with 11 bases lining up with TRBD1. The germline gives CDR1 MNHEY, CDR2 SMNVEV (reference sequence). After removal of 4 bases from V and 5 bases from J, the junction contained 6 bases not matched to a gene. The CDR3 contains 15 residues. The CDR3 here is CASSSGQGAGETQYF. The DNA of the CDR3 is TGTGCCAGCAGTTCCGGACAGGGGGCCGGTGAGACCCAGTACTTC.

This chain uses TRBV5-4 with TRBJ2-7, with TRBD2 identical over 7 bases. The germline V gene encodes CDR1 SGHNT and CDR2 YYREEE (reference sequence). The V and J ends lost 4 bases and 5 bases, in that order; junction bases with no gene match: 9. The CDR3 is 14 residues long. The CDR3 DNA is TGTGCCAGCAGCCTCGGGGGAGGGACGAACGAGCAGTACTTC. Translated, it gives CASSLGGGTNEQYF.

V usage is TRBV30 and J usage is TRBJ2-7, with TRBD1 as a possible D gene (6 bases). Trimming removed 1 base at V and 3 bases at J, with 13 bases between. The CDR3 sequence is 14 residues long. CDR1 is GTSNPN, CDR2 SVGIG, per germline (reference sequence). This CDR3 is CAWSGTARYYEQYF. In DNA form, the CDR3 reads TGTGCCTGGAGTGGGACAGCCCGTTACTACGAGCAGTACTTC.

In this sample, this clone turned up a few times. The chain employs TRBV4-3 and TRBJ2-4; 7 bases match TRBD1. Germline V CDR1 and CDR2: LGHNA, YSLEER. This CDR3 contains 17 residues. J lost 0 bases, V lost 0 bases, and 5 bases had no gene match. CDR3 DNA: TGCGCCAGCAGCCAAGATAATCAGGGGGTAGCCAAAAACATTCAGTACTTC. As protein: CASSQDNQGVAKNIQYF.

The V gene is TRBV28, the J gene TRBJ1-2, with D uncertain. This CDR3 spans 14 amino acids. The germline CDR1 and CDR2 sequences are MDHEN and SYDVKM. The V and J ends lost 3 bases and 6 bases respectively, with 14 bases between them. The CDR3, as DNA: TGTGCCAGCAGTTTTGAGGCCAGACGGCATGGCTACACCTTC. The encoded protein is CASSFEARRHGYTF.